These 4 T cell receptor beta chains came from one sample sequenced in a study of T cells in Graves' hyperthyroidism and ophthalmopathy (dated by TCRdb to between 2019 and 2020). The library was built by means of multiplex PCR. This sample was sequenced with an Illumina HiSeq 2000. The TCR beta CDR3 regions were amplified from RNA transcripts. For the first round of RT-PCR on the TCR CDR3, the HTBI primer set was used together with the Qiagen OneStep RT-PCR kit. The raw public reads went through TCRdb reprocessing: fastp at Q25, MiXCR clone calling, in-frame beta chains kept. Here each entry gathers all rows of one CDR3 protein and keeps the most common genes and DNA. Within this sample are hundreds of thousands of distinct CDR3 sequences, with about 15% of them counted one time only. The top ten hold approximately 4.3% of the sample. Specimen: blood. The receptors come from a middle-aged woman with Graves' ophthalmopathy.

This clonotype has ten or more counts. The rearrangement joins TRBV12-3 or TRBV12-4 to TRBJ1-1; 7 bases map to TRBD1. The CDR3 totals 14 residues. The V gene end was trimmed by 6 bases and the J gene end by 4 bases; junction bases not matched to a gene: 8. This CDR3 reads CASSIQGWTTEAFF. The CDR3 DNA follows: TGTGCCAGCAGCATACAGGGGTGGACCACTGAAGCTTTCTTT.

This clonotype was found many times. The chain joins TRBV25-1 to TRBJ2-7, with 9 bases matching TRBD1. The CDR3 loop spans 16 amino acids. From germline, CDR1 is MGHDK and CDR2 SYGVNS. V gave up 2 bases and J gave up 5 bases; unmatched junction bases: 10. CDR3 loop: CASSEKVGTGSHEQYF. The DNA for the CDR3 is TGTGCCAGCAGTGAAAAGGTTGGGACAGGGTCCCACGAGCAGTACTTC.

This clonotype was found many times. The CDR3 coding sequence is TGCAGCGTTCTGGGGGGCCCGACTAACTATGGCTACACCTTC. Its translation: CSVLGGPTNYGYTF. The chain recombines TRBV29-1 with TRBJ1-2, with D perhaps TRBD1 (6 bases). Germline V gene sequence: CDR1 SQVTM, CDR2 ANQGSEA. This CDR3 contains 14 residues. V was shortened by 5 bases and J by 0 bases, with 13 bases between the two germline ends. The variable domain in full, with the rest retrieved from reference TRBV29-1 and TRBJ1-2, is SAVISQKPSRDICQRGTSLTIQCQVDSQVTMMFWYRQQPGQSLTLIATANQGSEATYESGFVIDKFPISRPNLTFSTLTVSNMSPEDSSIYLCSVLGGPTNYGYTFGSGTRLTVV.

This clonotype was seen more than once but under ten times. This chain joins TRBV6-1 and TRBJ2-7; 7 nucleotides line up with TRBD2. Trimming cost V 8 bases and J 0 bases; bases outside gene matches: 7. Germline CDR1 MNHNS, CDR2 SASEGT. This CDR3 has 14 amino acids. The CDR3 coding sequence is TGTGCCAGCTCTAGCGGAGCTATCTCCTACGAGCAGTACTTC. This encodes CASSSGAISYEQYF.